These 3 T cell receptor beta chains were sequenced from one sample in a study of PD-L1 blockade in urothelial cancer. Repertoires were generated with immunoSEQ multiplex PCR, while TCRdb's copy carries only in-frame clones and drops some. The sample gives tens of thousands of clones, 70% to 90% of which show up once; 7.5% to 8.5% is in the top ten. The source material was PBMCs, sampled around atezolizumab (anti-PD-L1) treatment. These receptors originate from a man in his fifties or sixties with urothelial cancer.

V is TRBV19 and J is TRBJ2-3; 7 bases match TRBD2. CDR1 is LNHDA, CDR2 SQIVND, per germline (reference sequence). The CDR3 is 19 residues long. V shed 8 bases, J shed 6 bases, and the junction held 26 bases outside the gene matches. CDR3 amino acids: CASQRVGVRGSAAVDTQYF. The CDR3 DNA is TGTGCCAGTCAGAGGGTCGGGGTGCGGGGGTCGGCCGCTGTGGATACGCAGTATTTT. Together with reference TRBV19 and TRBJ2-3, the CDR3 gives the full variable domain: DGGITQSPKYLFRKEGQNVTLSCEQNLNHDAMYWYRQDPGQGLRLIYYSQIVNDFQKGDIAEGYSVSREKKESFPLTVTSAQKNPTAFYLCASQRVGVRGSAAVDTQYFGPGTRLTVL.

The chain uses TRBV5-6 and TRBJ2-3, with 7 nucleotides matching TRBD1. CDR1 and CDR2 from the germline V gene are SGHDT and YYEEEE. The ends lost 2 bases at V and 1 base at J; junction bases unmatched: 7. This CDR3 is built from 16 residues. This CDR3 reads CASSFAFGTGTDTQYF. CDR3 in DNA: TGTGCCAGCAGCTTCGCATTCGGGACAGGCACAGATACGCAGTATTTT.

The J gene is TRBJ1-2, the V gene TRBV30; D ambiguous. The CDR3 consists of 13 residues. Germline V gives CDR1 GTSNPN, CDR2 SVGIG (reference sequence). Deletions cut 0 bases from V and 8 bases from J, with 13 bases between. The CDR3 loop is CAWSVLARGGYTF. The CDR3 DNA is TGTGCCTGGAGTGTACTCGCCAGAGGGGGCTACACCTTC. The whole variable domain, remainder taken from reference TRBV30 and TRBJ1-2, is SQTIHQWPATLVQPVGSPLSLECTVEGTSNPNLYWYRQAAGRGLQLLFYSVGIGQISSEVPQNLSASRPQDRQFILSSKKLLLSDSGFYLCAWSVLARGGYTFGSGTRLTVV.